The sequence of this T cell receptor (beta chain) was determined in a study of blood T cell repertoires in COVID-19. Study as a whole: PBMCs, B-cell-depleted T cells, or T cells provided the cDNA or gDNA that made up the material.

From germline, CDR1 is LGHDT and CDR2 YNNKEL (reference sequence). The CDR3 has 20 amino acids. J was trimmed by 4 bases and V by 0 bases; bases with no gene match: 17. Seattle researchers signed up patients amid active infection and tracked them longitudinally. Here immunoSEQ multiplex PCR was the method, and the copy in TCRdb shows in-frame clones only, minus some. This sample has about 210,000 clones, with about 81% found just once. This TCR derives from a woman in her seventies with COVID-19, enrolled during active disease. The chain employs TRBV3-1 (or the pseudogene TRBV3-2) and TRBJ1-5; 8 positions match TRBD1. The specimen sequenced was peripheral blood. CDR3 sequence (DNA): TGTGCCAGCAGCCAAGAGCACCGGCCATCGTCAGGGGGCCCTAATCAGCCCCAGCATTTT. Its protein is CASSQEHRPSSGGPNQPQHF.